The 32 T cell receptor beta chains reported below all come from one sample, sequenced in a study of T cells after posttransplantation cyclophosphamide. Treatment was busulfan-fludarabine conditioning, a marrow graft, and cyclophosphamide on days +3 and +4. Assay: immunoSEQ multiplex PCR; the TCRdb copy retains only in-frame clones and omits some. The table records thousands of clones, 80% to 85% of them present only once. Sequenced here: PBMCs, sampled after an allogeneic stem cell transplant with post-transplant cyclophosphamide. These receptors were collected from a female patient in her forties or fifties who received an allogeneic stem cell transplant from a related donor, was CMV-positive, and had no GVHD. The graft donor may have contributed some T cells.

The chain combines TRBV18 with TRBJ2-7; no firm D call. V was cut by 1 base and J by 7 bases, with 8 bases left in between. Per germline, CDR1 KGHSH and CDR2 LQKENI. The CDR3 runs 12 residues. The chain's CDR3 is CASSPLTREQYF. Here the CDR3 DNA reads TGTGCCAGCTCACCACTAACTCGAGAGCAGTACTTC.

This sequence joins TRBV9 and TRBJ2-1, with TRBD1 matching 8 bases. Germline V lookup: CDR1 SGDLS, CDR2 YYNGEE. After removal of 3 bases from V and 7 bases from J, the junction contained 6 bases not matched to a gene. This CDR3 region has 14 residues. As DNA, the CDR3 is TGTGCCAGCAGCGAGAGGACAGGGATGAATGAGCAGTTCTTC. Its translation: CASSERTGMNEQFF.

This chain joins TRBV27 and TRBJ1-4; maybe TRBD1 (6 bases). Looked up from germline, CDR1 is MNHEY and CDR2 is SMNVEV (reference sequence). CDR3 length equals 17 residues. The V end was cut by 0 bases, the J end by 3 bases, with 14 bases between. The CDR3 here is CASSLSGRGAANEKLFF. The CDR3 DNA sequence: TGTGCCAGCAGTTTATCGGGCAGGGGTGCGGCTAATGAAAAACTGTTTTTT.

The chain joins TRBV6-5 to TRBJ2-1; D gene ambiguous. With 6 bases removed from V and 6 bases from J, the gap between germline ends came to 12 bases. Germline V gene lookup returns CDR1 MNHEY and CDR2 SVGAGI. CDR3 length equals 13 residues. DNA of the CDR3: TGTGCCAGCAGGATCCTTGGGCTCAATGAGCAGTTCTTC. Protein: CASRILGLNEQFF.

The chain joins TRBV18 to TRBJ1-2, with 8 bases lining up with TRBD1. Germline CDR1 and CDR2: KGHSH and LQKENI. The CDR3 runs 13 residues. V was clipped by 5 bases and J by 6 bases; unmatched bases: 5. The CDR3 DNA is TGTGCCAGCTCAACGCGGACAGGGCATGGCTACACCTTC. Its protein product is CASSTRTGHGYTF.

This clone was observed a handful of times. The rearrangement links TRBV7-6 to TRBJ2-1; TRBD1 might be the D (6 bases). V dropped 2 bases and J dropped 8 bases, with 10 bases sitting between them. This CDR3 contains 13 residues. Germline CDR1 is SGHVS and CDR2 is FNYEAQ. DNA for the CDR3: TGTGCCAGCAGCTTATTACAGGGAGATGAGCAGTTCTTC. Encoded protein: CASSLLQGDEQFF.

The CDR3 DNA sequence: TGTGCCAGCAGCCGGACAGGGGAACTCTGGCCCCAGCATTTT. This codes for CASSRTGELWPQHF. The chain is built from TRBV28 and TRBJ1-5; 9 nucleotides align to TRBD1. CDR1 is MDHEN and CDR2 is SYDVKM in the germline V gene. After removal of 6 bases from V and 9 bases from J, the junction contained 9 bases not matched to a gene. The CDR3 totals 14 residues.

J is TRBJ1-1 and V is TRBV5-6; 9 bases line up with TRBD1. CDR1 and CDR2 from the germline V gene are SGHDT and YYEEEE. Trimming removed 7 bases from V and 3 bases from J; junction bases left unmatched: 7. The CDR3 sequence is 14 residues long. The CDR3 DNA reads TGTGCCAGCGGGACAGGGCGGGCAGACACTGAAGCTTTCTTT. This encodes CASGTGRADTEAFF.

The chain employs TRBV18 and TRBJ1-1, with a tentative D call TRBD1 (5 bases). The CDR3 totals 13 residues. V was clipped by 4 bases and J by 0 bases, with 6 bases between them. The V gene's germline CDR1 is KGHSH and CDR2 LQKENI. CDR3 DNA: TGTGCCAGCTCACAGGGGCTGAACACTGAAGCTTTCTTT. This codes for CASSQGLNTEAFF.

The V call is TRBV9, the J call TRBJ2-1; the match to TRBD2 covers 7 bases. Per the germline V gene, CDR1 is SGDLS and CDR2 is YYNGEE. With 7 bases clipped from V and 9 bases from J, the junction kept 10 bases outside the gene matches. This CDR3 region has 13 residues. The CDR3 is CASLGLEAGEQFF. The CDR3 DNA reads TGTGCCAGCTTAGGACTAGAAGCGGGTGAGCAGTTCTTC.

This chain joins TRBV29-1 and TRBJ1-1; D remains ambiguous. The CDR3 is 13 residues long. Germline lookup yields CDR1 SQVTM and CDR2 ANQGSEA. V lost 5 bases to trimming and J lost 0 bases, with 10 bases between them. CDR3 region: CSVTQALNTEAFF. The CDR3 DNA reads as TGCAGCGTTACCCAGGCCTTGAACACTGAAGCTTTCTTT.

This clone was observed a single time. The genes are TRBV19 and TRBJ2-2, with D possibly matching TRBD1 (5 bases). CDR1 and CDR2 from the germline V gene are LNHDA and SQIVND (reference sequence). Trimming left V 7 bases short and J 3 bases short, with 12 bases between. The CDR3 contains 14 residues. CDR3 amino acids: CASNLGEDTGELFF. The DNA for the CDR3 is TGTGCCAGTAATCTAGGGGAAGACACCGGGGAGCTGTTTTTT.

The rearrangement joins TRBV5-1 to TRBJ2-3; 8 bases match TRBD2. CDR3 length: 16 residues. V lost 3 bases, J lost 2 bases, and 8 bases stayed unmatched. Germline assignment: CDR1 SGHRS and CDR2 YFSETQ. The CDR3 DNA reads TGCGCCAGCAGCTACCGGGCTAGCGGGTTCACAGATACGCAGTATTTT. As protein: CASSYRASGFTDTQYF. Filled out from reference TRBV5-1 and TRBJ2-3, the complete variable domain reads KAGVTQTPRYLIKTRGQQVTLSCSPISGHRSVSWYQQTPGQGLQFLFEYFSETQRNKGNFPGRFSGRQFSNSRSEMNVSTLELGDSALYLCASSYRASGFTDTQYFGPGTRLTVL.

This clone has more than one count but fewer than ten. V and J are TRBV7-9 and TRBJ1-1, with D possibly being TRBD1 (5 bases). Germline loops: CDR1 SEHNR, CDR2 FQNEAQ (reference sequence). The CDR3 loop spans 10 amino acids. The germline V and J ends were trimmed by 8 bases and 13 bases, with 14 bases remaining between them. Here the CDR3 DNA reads TGTGCCAGCGGCGGGGACGAGAGTTTCTTT. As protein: CASGGDESFF.

CDR3 sequence: CASSSGTGLPGANVLTF. CDR3 coding DNA: TGTGCCAGCAGCTCGGGGACAGGTCTACCTGGGGCCAACGTCCTGACTTTC. The chain is built from TRBV27 and TRBJ2-6; 8 nucleotides match TRBD1. Trimming cost V 6 bases and J 2 bases; bases outside gene matches: 9. CDR3 length: 17 amino acids. Germline CDR1 and CDR2: MNHEY and SMNVEV (reference sequence).

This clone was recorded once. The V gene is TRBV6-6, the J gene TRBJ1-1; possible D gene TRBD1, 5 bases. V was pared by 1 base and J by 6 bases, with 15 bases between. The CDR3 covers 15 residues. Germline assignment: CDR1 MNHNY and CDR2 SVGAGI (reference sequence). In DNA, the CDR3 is TGTGCCAGCAGTTACTTGGGAGGAGGGGTGGCTGAAGCTTTCTTT. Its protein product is CASSYLGGGVAEAFF.

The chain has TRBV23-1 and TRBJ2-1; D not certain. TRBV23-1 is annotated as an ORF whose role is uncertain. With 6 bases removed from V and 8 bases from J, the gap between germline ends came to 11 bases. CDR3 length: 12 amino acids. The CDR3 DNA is TGCGCCAGCAGGACATTTAGAGATGAGCAGTTCTTC. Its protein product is CASRTFRDEQFF.

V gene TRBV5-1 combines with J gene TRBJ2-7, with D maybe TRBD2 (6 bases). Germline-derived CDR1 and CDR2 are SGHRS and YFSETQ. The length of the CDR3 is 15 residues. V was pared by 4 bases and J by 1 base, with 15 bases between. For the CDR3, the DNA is TGCGCCAGCAGCCCTGGGGACTTTCGATCCTACGAGCAGTACTTC. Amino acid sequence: CASSPGDFRSYEQYF.

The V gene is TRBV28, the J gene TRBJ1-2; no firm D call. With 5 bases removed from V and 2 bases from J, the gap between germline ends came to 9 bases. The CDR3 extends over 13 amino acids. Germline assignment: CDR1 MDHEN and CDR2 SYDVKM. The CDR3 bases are TGTGCCAGCAGTGAGACACCGAACTATGGCTACACCTTC. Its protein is CASSETPNYGYTF.

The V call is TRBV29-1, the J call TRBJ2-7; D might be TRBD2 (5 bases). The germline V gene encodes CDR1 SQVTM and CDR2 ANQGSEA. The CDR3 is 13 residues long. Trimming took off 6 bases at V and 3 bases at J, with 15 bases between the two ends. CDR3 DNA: TGCAGCGTCAGGTCGGGGTTCGACTACGAGCAGTACTTC. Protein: CSVRSGFDYEQYF.

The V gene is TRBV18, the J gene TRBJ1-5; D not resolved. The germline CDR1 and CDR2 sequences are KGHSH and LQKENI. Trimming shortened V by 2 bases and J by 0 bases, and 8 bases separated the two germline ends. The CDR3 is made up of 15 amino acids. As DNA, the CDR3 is TGTGCCAGCTCACCAGGAGGATATAGCAATCAGCCCCAGCATTTT. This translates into CASSPGGYSNQPQHF.

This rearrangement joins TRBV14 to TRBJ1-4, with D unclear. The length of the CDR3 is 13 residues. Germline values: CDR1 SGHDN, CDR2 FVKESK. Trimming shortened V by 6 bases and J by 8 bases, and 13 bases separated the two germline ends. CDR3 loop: CASSMSMKEKLFF. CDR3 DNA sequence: TGTGCCAGCAGTATGAGTATGAAGGAAAAACTGTTTTTT.

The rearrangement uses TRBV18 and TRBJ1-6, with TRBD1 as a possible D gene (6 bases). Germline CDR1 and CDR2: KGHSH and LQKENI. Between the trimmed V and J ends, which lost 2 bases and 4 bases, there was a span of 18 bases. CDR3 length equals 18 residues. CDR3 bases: TGTGCCAGCTCACCAGTGGGGGCCCTGACTGTTTATAATTCACCCCTCCACTTT. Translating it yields CASSPVGALTVYNSPLHF.

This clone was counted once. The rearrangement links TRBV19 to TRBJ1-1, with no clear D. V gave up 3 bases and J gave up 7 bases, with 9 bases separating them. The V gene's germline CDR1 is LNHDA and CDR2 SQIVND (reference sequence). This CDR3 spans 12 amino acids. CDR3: CASSILGDEAFF. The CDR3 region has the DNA TGTGCCAGTAGTATCCTCGGGGATGAAGCTTTCTTT.

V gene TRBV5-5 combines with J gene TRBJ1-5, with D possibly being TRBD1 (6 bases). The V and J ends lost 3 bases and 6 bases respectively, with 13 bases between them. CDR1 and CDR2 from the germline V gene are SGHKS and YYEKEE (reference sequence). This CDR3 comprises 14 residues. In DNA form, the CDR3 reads TGTGCCAGCAGCTCCGGGGGGGGCGGTCAGCCCCAGCATTTT. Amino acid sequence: CASSSGGGGQPQHF.

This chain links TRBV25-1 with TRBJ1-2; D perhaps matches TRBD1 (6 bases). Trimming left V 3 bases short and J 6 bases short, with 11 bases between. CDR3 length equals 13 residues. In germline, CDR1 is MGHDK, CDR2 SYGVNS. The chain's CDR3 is CASSERGYHGYTF. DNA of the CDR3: TGTGCCAGCAGTGAGAGGGGGTACCATGGCTACACCTTC.

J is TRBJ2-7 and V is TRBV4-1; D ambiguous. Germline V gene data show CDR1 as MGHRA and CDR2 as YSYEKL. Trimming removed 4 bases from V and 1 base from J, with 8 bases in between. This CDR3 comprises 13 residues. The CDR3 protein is CASSPLGSYEQYF. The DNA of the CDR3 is TGCGCCAGCAGCCCACTCGGGTCCTACGAGCAGTACTTC.

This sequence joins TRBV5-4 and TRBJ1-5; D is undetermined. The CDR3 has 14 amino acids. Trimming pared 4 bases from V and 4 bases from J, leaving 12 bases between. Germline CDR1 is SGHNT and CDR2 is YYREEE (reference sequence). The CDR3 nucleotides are TGTGCCAGCAGCGTCGGCGAGGGAAATCAGCCCCAGCATTTT. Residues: CASSVGEGNQPQHF. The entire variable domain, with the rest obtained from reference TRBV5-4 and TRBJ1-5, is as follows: ETGVTQSPTHLIKTRGQQVTLRCSSQSGHNTVSWYQQALGQGPQFIFQYYREEENGRGNFPPRFSGLQFPNYSSELNVNALELDDSALYLCASSVGEGNQPQHFGDGTRLSIL.

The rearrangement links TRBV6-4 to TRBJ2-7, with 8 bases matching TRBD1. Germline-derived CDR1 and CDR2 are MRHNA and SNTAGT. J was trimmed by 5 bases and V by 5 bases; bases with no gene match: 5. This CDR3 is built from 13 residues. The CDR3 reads CASSLDREDEQYF. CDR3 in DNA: TGTGCCAGCAGTCTGGACAGGGAAGACGAGCAGTACTTC.

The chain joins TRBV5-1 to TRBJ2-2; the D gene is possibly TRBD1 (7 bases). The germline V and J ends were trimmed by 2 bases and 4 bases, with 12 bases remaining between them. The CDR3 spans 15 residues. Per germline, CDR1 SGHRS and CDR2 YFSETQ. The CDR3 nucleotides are TGCGCCAGCAGCTTCCCCCAGGGGGGCACCGGGGAGCTGTTTTTT. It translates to CASSFPQGGTGELFF.

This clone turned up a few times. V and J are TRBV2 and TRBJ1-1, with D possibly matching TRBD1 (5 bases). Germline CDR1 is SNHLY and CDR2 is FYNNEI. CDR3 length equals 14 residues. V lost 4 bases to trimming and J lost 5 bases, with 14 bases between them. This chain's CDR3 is CASSVQGVGTEAFF. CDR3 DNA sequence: TGTGCCAGCAGTGTACAAGGGGTAGGTACTGAAGCTTTCTTT.

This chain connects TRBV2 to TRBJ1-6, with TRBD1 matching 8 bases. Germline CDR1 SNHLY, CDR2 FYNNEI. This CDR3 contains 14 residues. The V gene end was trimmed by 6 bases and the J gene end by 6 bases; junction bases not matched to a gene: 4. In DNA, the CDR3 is TGTGCCAGCAGGACAGGACAGGGTAATTCACCCCTCCACTTT. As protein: CASRTGQGNSPLHF. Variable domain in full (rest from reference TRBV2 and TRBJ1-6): EPEVTQTPSHQVTQMGQEVILRCVPISNHLYFYWYRQILGQKVEFLVSFYNNEISEKSEIFDDQFSVERPDGSNFTLKIRSTKLEDSAMYFCASRTGQGNSPLHFGNGTRLTVT.